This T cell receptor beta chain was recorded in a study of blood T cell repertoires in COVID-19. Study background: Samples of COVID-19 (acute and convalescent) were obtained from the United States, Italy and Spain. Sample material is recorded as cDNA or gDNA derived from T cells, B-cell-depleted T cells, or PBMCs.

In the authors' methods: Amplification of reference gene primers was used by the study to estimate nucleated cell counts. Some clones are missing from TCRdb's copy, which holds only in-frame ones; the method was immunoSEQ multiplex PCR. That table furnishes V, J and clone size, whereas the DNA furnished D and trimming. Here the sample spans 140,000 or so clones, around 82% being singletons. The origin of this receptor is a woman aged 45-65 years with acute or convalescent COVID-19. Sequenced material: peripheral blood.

The CDR3 region is CASSLWGGQAYSGNTIYF. For the CDR3, the DNA is TGTGCCAGCAGTTTATGGGGGGGACAGGCATACTCTGGAAACACCATATATTTT. J is TRBJ1-3 and V is TRBV28, with 8 bases that match TRBD1. The trim removed 0 bases at V and 0 bases at J, leaving 7 bases unmatched. The CDR3 length is 18 residues. Per the germline V gene, CDR1 is MDHEN and CDR2 is SYDVKM.